The 18 T cell receptor beta chains listed next were all sequenced from one sample in a study of blood T cell repertoires in COVID-19. Generated by immunoSEQ multiplex PCR, the TCRdb table keeps only in-frame clones and is missing some. The sample lists around 140,000 clones, about 87% occurring once. Specimen: peripheral blood. These receptors were collected from a human donor with COVID-19, enrolled during active disease. The donor label of this sample is uncertain.

This rearrangement joins TRBV30 to TRBJ2-1; TRBD1 aligns across 8 bases. The CDR3 sequence is 14 residues long. Trimming at V came to 3 bases and at J to 3 bases, leaving 4 bases not matched to a gene. In germline, CDR1 is GTSNPN, CDR2 SVGIG (reference sequence). The CDR3 nucleotides are TGTGCCTGGAGCAGGGGGCGAGTCTACAATGAGCAGTTCTTC. Protein: CAWSRGRVYNEQFF. The whole variable domain, remainder taken from reference TRBV30 and TRBJ2-1, is SQTIHQWPATLVQPVGSPLSLECTVEGTSNPNLYWYRQAAGRGLQLLFYSVGIGQISSEVPQNLSASRPQDRQFILSSKKLLLSDSGFYLCAWSRGRVYNEQFFGPGTRLTVL.

CDR3 sequence: CASSLGAWGTGAVTQYF. In nucleotides, the CDR3 is TGTGCCAGCAGCTTGGGGGCCTGGGGCACTGGGGCTGTGACCCAGTACTTC. The chain links TRBV5-4 to TRBJ2-5; tentative D call: TRBD1 (5 bases). Germline CDR1 SGHNT, CDR2 YYREEE (reference sequence). Trimming shortened V by 0 bases and J by 7 bases, and 22 bases separated the two germline ends. This CDR3 is 17 amino acids long.

The V and J genes are TRBV5-4 and TRBJ2-4; TRBD1 aligns across 9 bases. The CDR3 sequence is 13 residues long. In germline, CDR1 is SGHNT, CDR2 YYREEE (reference sequence). V lost 0 bases to trimming and J lost 9 bases; unmatched junction nucleotides: 1. This chain's CDR3 is CASSLETGGIQYF. The DNA for the CDR3 is TGTGCCAGCAGCTTGGAGACAGGGGGCATTCAGTACTTC.

The rearrangement joins TRBV5-6 to TRBJ1-2; D remains unclear. Germline CDR1 reads SGHDT; CDR2 reads YYEEEE. V lost 4 bases, J lost 8 bases, and 9 bases lay in between. This CDR3 has 11 residues. CDR3 in DNA: TGTGCCAGCAGCCCTCTTGCGGGCTACACCTTC. It encodes CASSPLAGYTF.

J is TRBJ1-1 and V is TRBV6-1; D not certain. Germline V gene lookup returns CDR1 MNHNS and CDR2 SASEGT. The CDR3 loop spans 14 amino acids. The V gene lost 2 bases and the J gene lost 1 base, with 8 bases spanning the gap. Here the CDR3 reads CASSELGGNTEAFF. In DNA, the CDR3 is TGTGCCAGCAGTGAATTGGGAGGGAACACTGAAGCTTTCTTT.

The rearrangement uses TRBV6-5 and TRBJ1-5, with a weak D call TRBD1 (5 bases). The CDR3 is 13 residues long. CDR1 is MNHEY and CDR2 is SVGAGI in the germline V gene. V lost 5 bases and J 6 bases, leaving 11 bases between the germline ends. CDR3 region: CASSRGGGQPQHF. DNA of the CDR3: TGTGCCAGCAGTCGCGGGGGAGGTCAGCCCCAGCATTTT.

This chain links TRBV27 with TRBJ1-1; no clear D. This CDR3 is 14 amino acids long. CDR1 and CDR2 from the germline V gene are MNHEY and SMNVEV (reference sequence). With 5 bases removed from V and 7 bases from J, the gap between germline ends came to 17 bases. CDR3 in amino acids: CASSPTPSTDEAFF. The CDR3 DNA is TGTGCCAGCAGTCCTACCCCCTCCACTGATGAAGCTTTCTTT.

This chain joins TRBV11-2 and TRBJ1-1; D is possibly TRBD1 (5 bases). Germline loops: CDR1 SGHAT, CDR2 FQNNGV. V dropped 4 bases and J dropped 2 bases, with 8 bases sitting between them. CDR3 length equals 13 residues. The CDR3 reads CASSSDRNTEAFF. The DNA for the CDR3 is TGTGCCAGCAGCTCCGACAGAAACACTGAAGCTTTCTTT.

This sequence joins TRBV12-5 and TRBJ2-1; TRBD1 might be the D (5 bases). The germline CDR1 and CDR2 sequences are LGHNT and FRNRAP. This CDR3 contains 16 residues. The V end lost 2 bases, the J end lost 6 bases, and 17 bases lay between the germline ends. The CDR3 loop is CASGLSQLWTLNEQFF. CDR3 DNA: TGTGCTAGTGGTTTGTCCCAACTCTGGACACTCAATGAGCAGTTCTTC.

V is TRBV27 and J is TRBJ2-3, with 10 nucleotides matching TRBD1. The length of the CDR3 is 14 residues. Germline-derived CDR1 and CDR2 are MNHEY and SMNVEV (reference sequence). Trimming removed 7 bases from V and 6 bases from J; junction bases left unmatched: 7. The CDR3, as DNA: TGTGCCAGCAAGGAGGGACAGGGGACCGATACGCAGTATTTT. This translates into CASKEGQGTDTQYF.

The V call is TRBV4-1, the J call TRBJ1-2, with D maybe TRBD1 (6 bases). Germline-derived CDR1 and CDR2 are MGHRA and YSYEKL. The V and J ends lost 3 bases and 1 base respectively, with 18 bases between them. CDR3 length: 17 residues. CDR3 region: CASSHYTRTEFNYGYTF. CDR3 nucleotide sequence: TGCGCCAGCAGCCACTACACCCGGACAGAATTTAACTATGGCTACACCTTC.

The V gene is TRBV11-2, the J gene TRBJ1-1; D call uncertain. The CDR3 covers 12 residues. V was trimmed by 3 bases and J by 13 bases, leaving 15 bases between them. Germline V CDR1 and CDR2: SGHAT, FQNNGV. The CDR3 nucleotides read TGTGCCAGCAGCTTCTTGGGCAGCTTTGGTTTCTTT. Protein: CASSFLGSFGFF.

This rearrangement joins TRBV5-1 to TRBJ2-5; 9 bases line up with TRBD1. This CDR3 spans 15 amino acids. Unmatched junction bases numbered 2, after V lost 1 base and J lost 1 base. CDR1 SGHRS and CDR2 YFSETQ come from the germline V gene. The CDR3 DNA sequence: TGCGCCAGCAGCTTGTGGGGACAGGGCCAAGAGACCCAGTACTTC. It translates to CASSLWGQGQETQYF.

This chain uses TRBV6-1 with TRBJ1-6; D is unclear. Trimming stripped 1 base from V and 12 bases from J, with 10 bases between. This CDR3 has 13 residues. CDR1 and CDR2 (germline): MNHNS, SASEGT. CDR3 in amino acids: CASSEDGDLPLHF. The DNA of the CDR3 is TGTGCCAGCAGTGAAGATGGCGACTTACCCCTCCACTTT.

The V call is TRBV11-1, the J call TRBJ2-7; 7 bases match TRBD1. The CDR3 totals 14 residues. With V trimmed by 5 bases and J by 1 base, 5 bases remained unmatched. Germline V gives CDR1 SGHAT, CDR2 FQDESV (reference sequence). In DNA, the CDR3 is TGTGCCAGCAGCGCCGTCAGGGGGTCCTACGAGCAGTACTTC. Its translation is CASSAVRGSYEQYF.

The chain combines TRBV7-2 with TRBJ1-2, with 9 bases that match TRBD1. CDR3 length equals 16 residues. Germline V CDR1 and CDR2: SGHTA, FQGNSA. The trim removed 2 bases at V and 5 bases at J, leaving 9 bases unmatched. The DNA for the CDR3 is TGTGCCAGCAGCTTAAACTACAGGGGGCGTCGATATGGCTACACCTTC. This encodes CASSLNYRGRRYGYTF.

This chain uses TRBV5-1 with TRBJ2-1; D is unclear. V dropped 4 bases and J dropped 0 bases, with 8 bases sitting between them. The CDR3 runs to 14 residues. Germline V gives CDR1 SGHRS, CDR2 YFSETQ. The CDR3 reads CASSRTSSYNEQFF. The CDR3 DNA reads as TGCGCCAGCAGCCGAACCAGCTCCTACAATGAGCAGTTCTTC.

V is TRBV10-3 and J is TRBJ1-1; tentative D call: TRBD1 (5 bases). V dropped 7 bases and J dropped 2 bases, with 17 bases sitting between them. Per germline, CDR1 ENHRY and CDR2 SYGVKD. The CDR3 consists of 15 residues. This CDR3 reads CAIIDGRGGNTEAFF. The CDR3 DNA follows: TGTGCCATCATCGACGGGAGGGGCGGAAACACTGAAGCTTTCTTT.